This T cell receptor beta chain was recorded in a study of metastatic and nonmetastatic thyroid tumors. Details on this clone: At one end, the junction sequence differs from germline, possibly due to a read error.

TCRdb reassembled clones from the PCR reads with MiXCR. Of more than 15,000 clones in the sample, about 28% are singletons; the top ten hold roughly 20%. Each patient came to thyroid surgery without any prior treatment (of any kind). The CDR3 runs to 16 residues. Germline V gives CDR1 SGDLS, CDR2 YYNGEE. The chain is built from TRBV9 and TRBJ2-3, with a possible D match to TRBD1 (6 bases). The sequenced sample was tumor tissue. The source of this sequence is a female donor with papillary thyroid cancer or a benign thyroid nodule (not recorded which). Some clones in this sample may be carry-over from other donors' samples. CDR3 region: CASSVPLGGSTDTQYF. The CDR3 coding sequence is TGTGCCAGCAGCGTTCCTCTAGGGGGTAGCACAGATACACAGTATTTT.